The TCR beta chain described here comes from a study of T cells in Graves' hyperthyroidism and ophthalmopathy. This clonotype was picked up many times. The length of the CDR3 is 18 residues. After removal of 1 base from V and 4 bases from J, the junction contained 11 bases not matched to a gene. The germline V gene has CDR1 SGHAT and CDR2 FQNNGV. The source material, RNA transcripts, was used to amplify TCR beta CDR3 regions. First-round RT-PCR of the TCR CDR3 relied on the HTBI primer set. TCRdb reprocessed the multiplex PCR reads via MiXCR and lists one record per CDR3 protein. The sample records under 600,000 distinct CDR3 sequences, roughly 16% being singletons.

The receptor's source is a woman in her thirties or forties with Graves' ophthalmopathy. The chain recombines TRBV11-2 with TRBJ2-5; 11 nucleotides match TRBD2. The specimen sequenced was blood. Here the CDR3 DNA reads TGTGCCAGCAGCTTAGGGTTGCTAGCGGGGGGTTCGGGAGAGACCCAGTACTTC. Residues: CASSLGLLAGGSGETQYF. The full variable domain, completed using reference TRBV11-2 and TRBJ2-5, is EAGVAQSPRYKIIEKRQSVAFWCNPISGHATLYWYQQILGQGPKLLIQFQNNGVVDDSQLPKDRFSAERLKGVDSTLKIQPAKLEDSAVYLCASSLGLLAGGSGETQYFGPGTRLLVL.